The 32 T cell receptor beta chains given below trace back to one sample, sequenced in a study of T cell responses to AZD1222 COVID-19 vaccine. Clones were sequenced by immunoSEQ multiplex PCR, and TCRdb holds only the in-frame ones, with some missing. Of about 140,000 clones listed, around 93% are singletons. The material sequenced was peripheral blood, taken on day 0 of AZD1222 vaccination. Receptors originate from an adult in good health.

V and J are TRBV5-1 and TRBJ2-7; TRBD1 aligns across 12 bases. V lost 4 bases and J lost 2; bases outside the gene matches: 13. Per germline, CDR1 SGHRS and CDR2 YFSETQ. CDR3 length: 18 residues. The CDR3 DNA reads TGCGCCAGCAGCCCATCCAACCAAGGGACAGGGGGCGCCTACGAGCAGTACTTC. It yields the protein CASSPSNQGTGGAYEQYF.

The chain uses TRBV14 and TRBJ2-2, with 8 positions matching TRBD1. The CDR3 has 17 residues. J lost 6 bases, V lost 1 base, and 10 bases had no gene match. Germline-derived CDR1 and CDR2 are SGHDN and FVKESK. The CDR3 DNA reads TGTGCCAGCAGCCAAGTCAGGGGGCGCGTTTACGCCGGGGAGCTGTTTTTT. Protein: CASSQVRGRVYAGELFF.

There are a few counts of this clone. CDR3 nucleotides: TGTGCCAGCAGCCAAGTGAGGGGACAGGGTGTTACAGATACGCAGTATTTT. Residues: CASSQVRGQGVTDTQYF. The genes are TRBV3-1 (or the pseudogene TRBV3-2) and TRBJ2-3, with 9 positions matching TRBD1. Unmatched junction bases numbered 8, after V lost 1 base and J lost 3 bases. The CDR3 is 17 residues long. Germline CDR1 is LGHDT and CDR2 is YNNKEL (reference sequence).

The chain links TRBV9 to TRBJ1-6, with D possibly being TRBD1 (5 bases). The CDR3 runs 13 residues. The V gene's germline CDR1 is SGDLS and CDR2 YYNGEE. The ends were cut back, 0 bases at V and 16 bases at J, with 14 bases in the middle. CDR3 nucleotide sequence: TGTGCCAGCAGCGTAGAGGCGGGGCGCTCTCTCCACTTT. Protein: CASSVEAGRSLHF.

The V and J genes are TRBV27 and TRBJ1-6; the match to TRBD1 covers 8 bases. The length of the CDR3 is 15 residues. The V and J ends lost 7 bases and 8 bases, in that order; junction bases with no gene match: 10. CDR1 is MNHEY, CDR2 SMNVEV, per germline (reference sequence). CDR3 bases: TGTGCCAGCACCCTGGGGGTGACAGGGGATTCACCCCTCCACTTT. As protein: CASTLGVTGDSPLHF.

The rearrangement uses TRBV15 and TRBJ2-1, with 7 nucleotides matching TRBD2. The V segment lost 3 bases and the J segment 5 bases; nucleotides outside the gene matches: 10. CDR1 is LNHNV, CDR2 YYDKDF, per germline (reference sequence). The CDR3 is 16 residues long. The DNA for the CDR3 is TGTGCCACCAGCAGTTTCGCGGGACTACCAAACAATGAGCAGTTCTTC. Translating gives CATSSFAGLPNNEQFF.

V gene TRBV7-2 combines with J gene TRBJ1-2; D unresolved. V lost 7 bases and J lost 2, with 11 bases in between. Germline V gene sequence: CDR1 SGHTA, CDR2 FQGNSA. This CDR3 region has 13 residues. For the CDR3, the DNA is TGTGCCAGCACCATAAGCAGAAACTATGGCTACACCTTC. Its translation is CASTISRNYGYTF.

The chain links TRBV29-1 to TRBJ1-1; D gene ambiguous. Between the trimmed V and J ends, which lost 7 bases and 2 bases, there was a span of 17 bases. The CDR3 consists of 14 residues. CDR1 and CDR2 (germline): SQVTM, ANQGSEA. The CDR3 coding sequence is TGCAGCGCCGGACCGGTGGCGGGAAACACTGAAGCTTTCTTT. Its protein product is CSAGPVAGNTEAFF.

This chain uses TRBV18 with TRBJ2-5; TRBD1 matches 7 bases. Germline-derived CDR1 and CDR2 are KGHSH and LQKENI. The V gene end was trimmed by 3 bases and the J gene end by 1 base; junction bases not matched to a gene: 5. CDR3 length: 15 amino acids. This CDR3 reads CASSPPGQAQETQYF. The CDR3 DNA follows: TGTGCCAGCTCACCCCCCGGACAGGCCCAAGAGACCCAGTACTTC.

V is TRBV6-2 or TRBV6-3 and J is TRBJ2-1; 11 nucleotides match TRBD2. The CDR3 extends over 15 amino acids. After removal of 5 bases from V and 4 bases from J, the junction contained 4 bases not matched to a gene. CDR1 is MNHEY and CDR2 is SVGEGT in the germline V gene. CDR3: CASSRTSGGYNEQFF. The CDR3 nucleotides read TGTGCCAGCAGTCGAACTAGCGGGGGTTACAATGAGCAGTTCTTC.

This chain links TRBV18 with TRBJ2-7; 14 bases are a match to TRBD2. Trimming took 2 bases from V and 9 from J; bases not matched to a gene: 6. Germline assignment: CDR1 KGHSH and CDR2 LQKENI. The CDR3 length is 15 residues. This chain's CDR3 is CASSPGTSGGLGQYF. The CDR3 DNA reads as TGTGCCAGCTCACCAGGGACTAGCGGGGGACTTGGGCAGTACTTC. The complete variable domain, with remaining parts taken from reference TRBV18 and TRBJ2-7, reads NAGVMQNPRHLVRRRGQEARLRCSPMKGHSHVYWYRQLPEEGLKFMVYLQKENIIDESGMPKERFSAEFPKEGPSILRIQQVVRGDSAAYFCASSPGTSGGLGQYFGPGTRLTVT.

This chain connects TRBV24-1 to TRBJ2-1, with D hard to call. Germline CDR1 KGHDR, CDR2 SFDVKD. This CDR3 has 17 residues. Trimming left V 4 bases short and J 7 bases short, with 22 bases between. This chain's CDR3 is CATSDLPGATGENEQFF. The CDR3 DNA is TGTGCCACCAGTGACCTTCCGGGCGCGACCGGAGAGAATGAGCAGTTCTTC.

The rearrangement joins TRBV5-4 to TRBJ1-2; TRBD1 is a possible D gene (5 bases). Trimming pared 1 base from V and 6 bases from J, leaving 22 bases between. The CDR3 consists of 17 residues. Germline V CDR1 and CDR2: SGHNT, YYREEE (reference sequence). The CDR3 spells CASSLFYVGGEGNGYTF. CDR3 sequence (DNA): TGTGCCAGCAGCTTGTTTTACGTTGGGGGAGAAGGGAATGGCTACACCTTC.

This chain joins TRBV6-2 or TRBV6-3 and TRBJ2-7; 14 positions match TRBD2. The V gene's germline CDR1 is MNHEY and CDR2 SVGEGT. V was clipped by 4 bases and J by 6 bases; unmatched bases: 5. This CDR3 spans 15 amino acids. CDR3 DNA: TGTGCCAGCAGTTTCGGGGGACTAGCGGGGGTCGAGCAGTACTTC. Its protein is CASSFGGLAGVEQYF.

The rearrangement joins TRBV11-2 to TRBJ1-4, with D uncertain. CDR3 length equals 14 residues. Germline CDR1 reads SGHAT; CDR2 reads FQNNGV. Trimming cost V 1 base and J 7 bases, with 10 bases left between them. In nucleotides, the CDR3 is TGTGCCAGCAGCTTAGTGTTGGTCGGTGAAAAACTGTTTTTT. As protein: CASSLVLVGEKLFF.

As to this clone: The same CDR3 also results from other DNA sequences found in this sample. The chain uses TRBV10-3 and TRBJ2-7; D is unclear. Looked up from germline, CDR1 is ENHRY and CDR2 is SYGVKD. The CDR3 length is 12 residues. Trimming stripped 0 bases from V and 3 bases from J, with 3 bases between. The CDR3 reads CAISESSYEQYF. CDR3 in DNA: TGTGCCATCAGTGAGTCGAGCTACGAGCAGTACTTC.

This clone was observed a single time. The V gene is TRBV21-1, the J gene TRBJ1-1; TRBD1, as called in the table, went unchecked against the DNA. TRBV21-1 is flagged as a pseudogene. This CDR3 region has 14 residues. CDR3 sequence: CASSKPPGHYEAFF. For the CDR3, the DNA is TGTGCCAGCAGCAAACCCCCGGGACATTATGAAGCTTTCTTT.

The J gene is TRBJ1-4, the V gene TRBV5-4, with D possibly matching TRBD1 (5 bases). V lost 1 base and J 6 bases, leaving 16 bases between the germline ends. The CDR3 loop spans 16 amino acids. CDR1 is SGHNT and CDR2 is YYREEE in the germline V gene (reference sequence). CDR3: CASSLSLGAGDEKLFF. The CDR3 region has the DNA TGTGCCAGCAGCTTGAGTCTAGGGGCTGGGGATGAAAAACTGTTTTTT.

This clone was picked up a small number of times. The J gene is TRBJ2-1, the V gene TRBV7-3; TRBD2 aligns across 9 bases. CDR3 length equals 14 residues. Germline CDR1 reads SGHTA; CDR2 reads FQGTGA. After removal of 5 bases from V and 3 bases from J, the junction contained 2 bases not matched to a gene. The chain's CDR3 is CASSKREDYNEQFF. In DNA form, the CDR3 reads TGTGCCAGCAGCAAGCGGGAGGACTACAATGAGCAGTTCTTC.

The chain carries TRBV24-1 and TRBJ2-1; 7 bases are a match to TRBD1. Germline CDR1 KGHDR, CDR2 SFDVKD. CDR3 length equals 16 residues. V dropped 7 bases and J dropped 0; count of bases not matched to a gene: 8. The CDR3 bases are TGTGCCACCAGCCCGACAGGGTTGGGCTCCTACAATGAGCAGTTCTTC. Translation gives CATSPTGLGSYNEQFF.

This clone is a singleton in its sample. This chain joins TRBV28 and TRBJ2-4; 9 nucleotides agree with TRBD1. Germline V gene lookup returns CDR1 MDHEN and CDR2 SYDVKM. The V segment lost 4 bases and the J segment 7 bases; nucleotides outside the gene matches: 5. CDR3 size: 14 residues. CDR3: CASSSGTGRNIQYF. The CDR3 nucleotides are TGTGCCAGCAGTTCCGGGACAGGGAGGAACATTCAGTACTTC.

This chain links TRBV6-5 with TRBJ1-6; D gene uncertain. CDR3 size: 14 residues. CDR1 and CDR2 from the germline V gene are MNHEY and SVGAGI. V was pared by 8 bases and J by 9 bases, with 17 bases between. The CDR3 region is CASQTGFVSSPLHF. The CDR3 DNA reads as TGTGCCAGCCAAACTGGATTTGTTAGTTCACCCCTCCACTTT.

The CDR3 loop is CASSSMRTGNTGELFF. The CDR3, as DNA: TGTGCCAGCAGCTCGATGAGGACAGGGAACACCGGGGAGCTGTTTTTT. The V call is TRBV3-1 (or the pseudogene TRBV3-2), the J call TRBJ2-2; 7 bases align to TRBD1. In germline, CDR1 is LGHDT, CDR2 YNNKEL (reference sequence). The CDR3 contains 16 residues. V shed 5 bases, J shed 1 base, and the junction held 7 bases outside the gene matches.

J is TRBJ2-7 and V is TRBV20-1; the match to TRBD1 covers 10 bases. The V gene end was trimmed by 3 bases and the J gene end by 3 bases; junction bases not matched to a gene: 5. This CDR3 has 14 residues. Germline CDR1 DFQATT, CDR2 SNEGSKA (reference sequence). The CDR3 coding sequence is TGCAGTGCTAGTGCCGGGACAGGGGTCTACGAGCAGTACTTC. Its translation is CSASAGTGVYEQYF.

The CDR3 sequence: CASSLYVDTANTGELFF. The DNA for the CDR3 is TGTGCCAGCAGCTTATACGTGGACACCGCGAACACCGGGGAGCTGTTTTTT. The chain links TRBV11-2 to TRBJ2-2; possibly TRBD1 for D (5 bases). Between the trimmed V and J ends, which lost 2 bases and 0 bases, there was a span of 13 bases. Germline CDR1 reads SGHAT; CDR2 reads FQNNGV. This CDR3 has 17 amino acids.

The CDR3 reads CASSWSSYEQYF. CDR3 nucleotide sequence: TGTGCCAGCAGCTGGAGCTCCTACGAGCAGTACTTC. The chain joins TRBV12-3 or TRBV12-4 to TRBJ2-7; unclear D gene. The CDR3 totals 12 residues. Trimming shortened V by 6 bases and J by 0 bases, and 6 bases separated the two germline ends.

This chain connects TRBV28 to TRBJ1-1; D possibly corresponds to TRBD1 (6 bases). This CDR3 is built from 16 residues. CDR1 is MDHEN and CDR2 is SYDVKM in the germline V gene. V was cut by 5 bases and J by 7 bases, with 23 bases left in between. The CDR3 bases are TGTGCCAGCAGTCCTCCCACAGGGAAACGGCATTTTGAAGCTTTCTTT. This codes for CASSPPTGKRHFEAFF.

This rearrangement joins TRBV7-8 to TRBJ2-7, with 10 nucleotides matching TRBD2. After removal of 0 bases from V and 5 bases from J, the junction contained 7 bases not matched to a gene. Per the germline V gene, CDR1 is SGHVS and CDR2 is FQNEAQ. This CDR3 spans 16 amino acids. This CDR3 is CASSLARPSGGHEQYF. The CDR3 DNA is TGTGCCAGCAGCTTAGCGCGGCCTAGCGGGGGCCACGAGCAGTACTTC.

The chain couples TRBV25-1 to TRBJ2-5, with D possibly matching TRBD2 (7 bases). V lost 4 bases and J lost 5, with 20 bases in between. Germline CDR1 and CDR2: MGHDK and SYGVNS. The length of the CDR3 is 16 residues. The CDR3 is CASSVWGGRRWETQYF. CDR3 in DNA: TGTGCCAGCAGTGTCTGGGGGGGGCGACGCTGGGAGACCCAGTACTTC.

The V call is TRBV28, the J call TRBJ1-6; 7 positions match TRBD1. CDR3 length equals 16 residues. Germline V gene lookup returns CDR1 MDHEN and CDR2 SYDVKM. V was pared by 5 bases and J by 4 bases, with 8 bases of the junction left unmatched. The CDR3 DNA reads TGTGCCAGCAGTCTCCCGACAGGGCCTTATAATTCACCCCTCCACTTT. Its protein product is CASSLPTGPYNSPLHF.

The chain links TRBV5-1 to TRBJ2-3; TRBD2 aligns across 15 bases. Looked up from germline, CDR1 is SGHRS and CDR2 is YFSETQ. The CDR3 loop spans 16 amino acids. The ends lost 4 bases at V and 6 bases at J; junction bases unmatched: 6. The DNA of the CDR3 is TGCGCCAGCAGCCCGGGACTAGCGGGGGGAGTTGATACGCAGTATTTT. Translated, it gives CASSPGLAGGVDTQYF.

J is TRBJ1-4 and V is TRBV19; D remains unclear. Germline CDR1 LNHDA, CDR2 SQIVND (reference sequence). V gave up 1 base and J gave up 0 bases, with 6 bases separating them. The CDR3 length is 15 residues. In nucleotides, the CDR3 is TGTGCCAGTAGTATAGGTGTTGCAACTAATGAAAAACTGTTTTTT. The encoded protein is CASSIGVATNEKLFF.